This T cell receptor (beta chain) was sequenced in a study of shared clonotypes between healthy human individuals. Broader study findings: Unshared clonotypes carried lower generation probabilities than those common to all four donors. Sampling covered nothing but blood. Tissue TCR repertoires likely differ from those found in blood.

This clone was counted once. Its antigen is currently unknown. Between the trimmed V and J ends, which lost 0 bases and 6 bases, there was a span of 7 bases. Germline CDR1 and CDR2: MNHEY and SVGAGI. The CDR3 has 13 amino acids. Generated by immunoSEQ multiplex PCR, the TCRdb table keeps only in-frame clones and is missing some. Of around 1.9 million clones in the sample, 90% to 95% are singletons; the top ten hold around 1.7%. CD8 cells classed as naive were CD45RO-negative and positively selected for CCR7, excluding terminally differentiated effector memory CD45RA+ cells. The source of this sequence is a man between 18 and 35 years old in good health. Some clones in this sample may be carry-over from other donors' samples. What was sequenced was naive CD8+ T cells from PBMCs. The chain couples TRBV6-5 to TRBJ2-3; the D is unclear. As DNA, the CDR3 is TGTGCCAGCAGTTACTCAGGGTCCGATACGCAGTATTTT. This codes for CASSYSGSDTQYF.